These 20 T cell receptor beta chains originate from one sample sequenced in a study of OX40 agonist ivuxolimab in advanced cancers. TCRdb's copy holds only in-frame clones and misses some; the assay was immunoSEQ multiplex PCR. Of about 91,000 clones in the sample, 85% to 90% were seen once. Here the sequenced sample was CD4+ or CD8+ T cells sorted from blood, taken in a trial of the OX40 agonist ivuxolimab. The receptors originated from an adult with an advanced solid tumor such as melanoma, head and neck, liver or kidney cancer.

V and J are TRBV28 and TRBJ1-1, with D maybe TRBD1 (5 bases). Germline CDR1 reads MDHEN; CDR2 reads SYDVKM. The CDR3 runs 13 residues. V was shortened by 6 bases and J by 4 bases, with 12 bases between the two germline ends. The CDR3 DNA reads TGTGCCAGCAGGGGGACGGCGGGCACTGAAGCTTTCTTT. It specifies CASRGTAGTEAFF.

CDR3 sequence (DNA): TGTGCCTGGAGTCTAACAGGGGGCATGGAGACCCAGTACTTC. This gives the protein CAWSLTGGMETQYF. V and J are TRBV30 and TRBJ2-5; TRBD1 agrees at 9 bases. Germline-derived CDR1 and CDR2 are GTSNPN and SVGIG (reference sequence). The V and J ends lost 2 bases and 5 bases, in that order; junction bases with no gene match: 6. This CDR3 region has 14 residues.

The rearrangement joins TRBV6-5 to TRBJ1-6; D is ambiguous. Germline CDR1 and CDR2: MNHEY and SVGAGI. The CDR3 is 14 residues long. Trimming pared 6 bases from V and 9 bases from J, leaving 15 bases between. Here the CDR3 reads CASRRPQVGSPLHF. The CDR3 coding sequence is TGTGCCAGCAGACGGCCTCAGGTCGGTTCACCCCTCCACTTT.

V usage is TRBV7-8 and J usage is TRBJ2-7; 7 nucleotides align to TRBD2. V lost 5 bases and J lost 3; bases outside the gene matches: 10. The germline gives CDR1 SGHVS, CDR2 FQNEAQ. This CDR3 contains 15 residues. The CDR3 bases are TGTGCCAGCAGCCGTACAGCAGCGGGACGCTACGAGCAGTACTTC. This gives the protein CASSRTAAGRYEQYF.

The chain joins TRBV4-1 to TRBJ2-3; 10 bases agree with TRBD2. Trimming took 1 base from V and 4 from J; bases not matched to a gene: 5. The germline CDR1 and CDR2 sequences are MGHRA and YSYEKL. This CDR3 region has 16 residues. The CDR3 DNA reads as TGCGCCAGCAGCCAAGTTAGCGGGAGGAGCTCAGATACGCAGTATTTT. Protein sequence: CASSQVSGRSSDTQYF.

The chain couples TRBV6-5 to TRBJ2-1, with 8 positions matching TRBD1. This CDR3 comprises 14 residues. CDR1 and CDR2 from the germline V gene are MNHEY and SVGAGI. Trimming cost V 2 bases and J 9 bases; bases outside gene matches: 6. The CDR3 loop is CASSYAGGEREQFF. The CDR3, as DNA: TGTGCCAGCAGTTACGCAGGGGGCGAACGTGAGCAGTTCTTC.

This clone is a singleton in its sample. V and J are TRBV11-3 and TRBJ1-2; possibly TRBD1 for D (6 bases). The CDR3 has 13 residues. Trimming left V 5 bases short and J 7 bases short, with 14 bases between. CDR1 and CDR2 (germline): SGHNT, YENEEA. CDR3 sequence (DNA): TGTGCCAGCAGCCCGACAGGTTTTGCTGGCTACACCTTC. This sequence encodes CASSPTGFAGYTF.

This clone was detected only once. This chain uses TRBV7-9 with TRBJ1-2, with D perhaps matching TRBD1 (5 bases). CDR1 is SEHNR and CDR2 is FQNEAQ in the germline V gene (reference sequence). The V end lost 5 bases, the J end lost 6 bases, and 16 bases lay between the germline ends. This CDR3 comprises 14 residues. CDR3 DNA: TGTGCCAGCAGCCCCCCGGGCAGGGCCGATGGCTACACCTTC. Its protein product is CASSPPGRADGYTF. The full variable domain, rest sourced from reference TRBV7-9 and TRBJ1-2, is DTGVSQNPRHKITKRGQNVTFRCDPISEHNRLYWYRQTLGQGPEFLTYFQNEAQLEKSRLLSDRFSAERPKGSFSTLEIQRTEQGDSAMYLCASSPPGRADGYTFGSGTRLTVV.

V gene TRBV2 combines with J gene TRBJ1-4; 7 bases line up with TRBD1. This CDR3 region has 13 residues. V lost 10 bases and J lost 5; bases outside the gene matches: 7. Germline CDR1 is SNHLY and CDR2 is FYNNEI. CDR3: CATTGQRNEKLFF. CDR3 DNA: TGTGCCACTACGGGACAGCGAAATGAAAAACTGTTTTTT.

This chain uses TRBV4-2 with TRBJ1-2, with no clear D. CDR3 length equals 14 residues. The V end was cut by 0 bases, the J end by 8 bases, with 13 bases between. Germline CDR1 reads LGHNA; CDR2 reads YNFKEQ. The CDR3 sequence: CASSQDERSRGYTF. The CDR3 coding sequence is TGTGCCAGCAGCCAAGATGAGCGGAGTCGGGGCTACACCTTC.

CDR3 region: CASSLKWGTDTQYF. The DNA for the CDR3 is TGTGCCAGCAGCTTGAAGTGGGGAACAGATACGCAGTATTTT. The chain joins TRBV7-3 to TRBJ2-3; D is unresolved. Trimming left V 3 bases short and J 3 bases short, with 10 bases between. This CDR3 is 14 amino acids long. CDR1 is SGHTA and CDR2 is FQGTGA in the germline V gene.

This chain uses TRBV2 with TRBJ2-1; the D gene could be TRBD1 or TRBD2 (5 bases each). The CDR3 has 13 residues. V was pared by 6 bases and J by 9 bases, with 15 bases between. Germline CDR1 reads SNHLY; CDR2 reads FYNNEI. CDR3 loop: CASRGDLASEQFF. The CDR3 coding sequence is TGTGCCAGCAGGGGGGATTTGGCGAGTGAGCAGTTCTTC. The full variable domain, rest sourced from reference TRBV2 and TRBJ2-1, is EPEVTQTPSHQVTQMGQEVILRCVPISNHLYFYWYRQILGQKVEFLVSFYNNEISEKSEIFDDQFSVERPDGSNFTLKIRSTKLEDSAMYFCASRGDLASEQFFGPGTRLTVL.

The chain combines TRBV6-5 with TRBJ2-6; a possible D gene is TRBD2 (5 bases). The CDR3 extends over 15 amino acids. V lost 5 bases and J lost 0, with 8 bases in between. Germline V gene data show CDR1 as MNHEY and CDR2 as SVGAGI. The CDR3 DNA follows: TGTGCCAGCAGTCCGGGGAGCTCTGGGGCCAACGTCCTGACTTTC. Its translation: CASSPGSSGANVLTF.

In its sample, this clone was seen a few times. V gene TRBV10-2 combines with J gene TRBJ1-5; maybe TRBD1 (5 bases). Germline V lookup: CDR1 WSHSY, CDR2 SAAADI. V was pared by 3 bases and J by 3 bases, with 9 bases between. This CDR3 comprises 14 residues. The DNA of the CDR3 is TGCGCCAGCAGTGATGTACAGGCCAATCAGCCCCAGCATTTT. Translation gives CASSDVQANQPQHF.

The chain combines TRBV4-2 with TRBJ2-7; either TRBD1 or TRBD2 may fit D (5 bases each). V was trimmed by 2 bases and J by 3 bases, leaving 8 bases between them. Germline lookup yields CDR1 LGHNA and CDR2 YNFKEQ. CDR3 length: 13 residues. The CDR3 is CASSQRDLYEQYF. Here the CDR3 DNA reads TGTGCCAGCAGCCAACGGGACCTCTACGAGCAGTACTTC.

The genes are TRBV5-1 and TRBJ1-1; D gene ambiguous. This CDR3 is built from 13 residues. V gave up 4 bases and J gave up 1 base, with 8 bases separating them. Germline V gene lookup returns CDR1 SGHRS and CDR2 YFSETQ. The CDR3 reads CASSVRGNTEAFF. DNA for the CDR3: TGCGCCAGCAGCGTAAGAGGGAACACTGAAGCTTTCTTT.

The chain couples TRBV30 to TRBJ1-6, with 9 bases that match TRBD1. This CDR3 has 14 amino acids. In germline, CDR1 is GTSNPN, CDR2 SVGIG (reference sequence). The V and J ends lost 3 bases and 9 bases, in that order; junction bases with no gene match: 6. CDR3 in amino acids: CAWRPRDRVSPLHF. As DNA, the CDR3 is TGTGCCTGGAGACCCCGGGACAGGGTTTCACCCCTCCACTTT.

The chain joins TRBV19 to TRBJ1-5, with TRBD1 as a possible D gene (5 bases). The CDR3 length is 15 residues. Germline V CDR1 and CDR2: LNHDA, SQIVND (reference sequence). The germline V and J ends were trimmed by 7 bases and 3 bases, with 16 bases remaining between them. CDR3 residues: CASNLGVINNQPQHF. The CDR3, as DNA: TGTGCCAGTAATTTGGGGGTGATTAACAATCAGCCCCAGCATTTT.

The V and J genes are TRBV11-2 and TRBJ2-1; 7 bases map to TRBD2. Per germline, CDR1 SGHAT and CDR2 FQNNGV. The CDR3 has 15 amino acids. V shed 5 bases, J shed 7 bases, and the junction held 11 bases outside the gene matches. Here the CDR3 reads CASSPGTTYGNEQFF. The DNA of the CDR3 is TGTGCCAGCAGCCCCGGGACTACTTACGGGAATGAGCAGTTCTTC.

The V gene is TRBV9, the J gene TRBJ2-7; D might be TRBD1 (6 bases). The CDR3 length is 16 residues. V lost 4 bases, J lost 4 bases, and 21 bases lay in between. The germline V gene encodes CDR1 SGDLS and CDR2 YYNGEE. CDR3 sequence reads: CASSTDDRLGWYEQYF. As DNA, the CDR3 is TGTGCCAGCAGCACCGACGACAGGTTGGGTTGGTACGAGCAGTACTTC.